The 30 T cell receptor beta chains given below trace back to one sample, sequenced in a study of blood T cell repertoires in COVID-19. Method: immunoSEQ multiplex PCR; TCRdb's copy keeps in-frame clones and lacks some. The data contain 200,000 to 250,000 clones, about 93% of them singletons. The sequenced sample was peripheral blood. These receptors were collected from a man aged 25-45 years with COVID-19, enrolled during active disease.

The genes are TRBV12-5 and TRBJ2-1; 13 bases map to TRBD2. Germline CDR1 is LGHNT and CDR2 is FRNRAP. This CDR3 has 17 residues. Unmatched junction bases numbered 13, after V lost 6 bases and J lost 8 bases. The CDR3: CASGASPGTSGDDEQFF. The CDR3 DNA reads TGTGCTAGTGGAGCCTCCCCCGGGACTAGCGGGGACGATGAGCAGTTCTTC.

This clone was counted once. The chain has TRBV7-3 and TRBJ2-3; 7 bases map to TRBD2. With V trimmed by 2 bases and J by 0 bases, 5 bases remained unmatched. Germline assignment: CDR1 SGHTA and CDR2 FQGTGA. The CDR3 has 16 residues. The CDR3 is CASSLLTGGSTDTQYF. CDR3 in DNA: TGTGCCAGCAGCTTACTCACGGGGGGAAGCACAGATACGCAGTATTTT.

The J gene is TRBJ2-7, the V gene TRBV5-5; perhaps TRBD1 as D (6 bases). Per the germline V gene, CDR1 is SGHKS and CDR2 is YYEKEE (reference sequence). This CDR3 region has 17 residues. The V end lost 0 bases, the J end lost 0 bases, and 16 bases lay between the germline ends. CDR3 sequence reads: CASSLEGTSSYSYEQYF. The CDR3 DNA sequence: TGTGCCAGCAGCTTGGAAGGGACAAGTTCTTACTCCTACGAGCAGTACTTC.

The chain joins TRBV3-1 (or the pseudogene TRBV3-2) to TRBJ2-2; D call uncertain. V was trimmed by 3 bases and J by 6 bases, leaving 11 bases between them. The CDR3 length is 14 residues. CDR1 LGHDT and CDR2 YNNKEL come from the germline V gene (reference sequence). This chain's CDR3 is CASSHPHSSGELFF. The CDR3 DNA follows: TGTGCCAGCAGCCATCCCCACAGTTCCGGGGAGCTGTTTTTT.

The chain employs TRBV12-5 and TRBJ2-6; D is perhaps TRBD1 (5 bases). Germline values: CDR1 LGHNT, CDR2 FRNRAP. Trimming removed 5 bases from V and 0 bases from J, with 14 bases in between. CDR3 length equals 17 residues. The CDR3 reads CASGVTLGLSGANVLTF. The CDR3 bases are TGTGCTAGTGGTGTAACACTGGGGCTCTCTGGGGCCAACGTCCTGACTTTC.

The chain links TRBV19 to TRBJ1-2; maybe TRBD1 (6 bases). Germline CDR1 LNHDA, CDR2 SQIVND (reference sequence). V was clipped by 3 bases and J by 6 bases, with 11 bases between them. The CDR3 runs to 13 residues. CDR3 amino acids: CASSIGQNDGYTF. CDR3 nucleotide sequence: TGTGCCAGTAGTATCGGACAGAATGATGGCTACACCTTC.

The chain is built from TRBV27 and TRBJ1-4, with 8 nucleotides matching TRBD1. The CDR3 consists of 14 residues. Unmatched junction bases numbered 9, after V lost 7 bases and J lost 8 bases. Germline V CDR1 and CDR2: MNHEY, SMNVEV (reference sequence). CDR3 bases: TGTGCCAGCACTAAACAGGGGGAATGGGAAAAACTGTTTTTT. This translates into CASTKQGEWEKLFF.

The chain uses TRBV18 and TRBJ2-3, with 8 bases matching TRBD2. Trimming took 0 bases from V and 4 from J; bases not matched to a gene: 3. This CDR3 region has 15 residues. Looked up from germline, CDR1 is KGHSH and CDR2 is LQKENI. Here the CDR3 reads CASSPPGLDPDTQYF. The CDR3 DNA reads TGTGCCAGCTCACCACCGGGACTAGACCCAGATACGCAGTATTTT.

The V call is TRBV7-9, the J call TRBJ1-5, with 7 positions matching TRBD1. The trim removed 1 base at V and 8 bases at J, leaving 8 bases unmatched. The CDR3 is 15 residues long. Germline V CDR1 and CDR2: SEHNR, FQNEAQ (reference sequence). DNA of the CDR3: TGTGCCAGCAGCTTAGGTAGGGCAGGGGGAGAGCCCCAGCATTTT. This gives the protein CASSLGRAGGEPQHF. Looking up the rest from reference TRBV7-9 and TRBJ1-5 gives the full variable domain: DTGVSQNPRHKITKRGQNVTFRCDPISEHNRLYWYRQTLGQGPEFLTYFQNEAQLEKSRLLSDRFSAERPKGSFSTLEIQRTEQGDSAMYLCASSLGRAGGEPQHFGDGTRLSIL.

The CDR3 spells CASSSLTGGAGSYTF. DNA for the CDR3: TGTGCCAGCAGTTCCCTGACAGGGGGCGCGGGCAGCTACACCTTC. The rearrangement links TRBV27 to TRBJ1-2, with 10 bases identical to TRBD1. Germline CDR1 reads MNHEY; CDR2 reads SMNVEV (reference sequence). After removal of 4 bases from V and 9 bases from J, the junction contained 11 bases not matched to a gene. The CDR3 length is 15 residues.

The V call is TRBV11-2, the J call TRBJ1-2, with D possibly being TRBD1 (6 bases). CDR1 is SGHAT and CDR2 is FQNNGV in the germline V gene. The CDR3 is 16 amino acids. Trimming removed 0 bases at V and 4 bases at J, with 15 bases between. This CDR3 reads CASSLESPQGTYGYTF. Here the CDR3 DNA reads TGTGCCAGCAGCTTAGAGAGTCCACAGGGAACCTATGGCTACACCTTC.

The gene calls are TRBV9 and TRBJ2-7, with TRBD2 matching over 7 bases. The length of the CDR3 is 13 residues. V gave up 4 bases and J gave up 7 bases; unmatched junction bases: 8. Germline V CDR1 and CDR2: SGDLS, YYNGEE. CDR3 in DNA: TGTGCCAGCAGCCCCCCGGCGGGAGATGAGCAGTACTTC. This encodes CASSPPAGDEQYF. Full variable domain (missing parts from reference TRBV9 and TRBJ2-7): DSGVTQTPKHLITATGQRVTLRCSPRSGDLSVYWYQQSLDQGLQFLIQYYNGEERAKGNILERFSAQQFPDLHSELNLSSLELGDSALYFCASSPPAGDEQYFGPGTRLTVT.

This clone was seen just once. J is TRBJ2-5 and V is TRBV25-1; TRBD2 might be the D (6 bases). In germline, CDR1 is MGHDK, CDR2 SYGVNS. There are 14 residues in the CDR3. The ends were cut back, 1 base at V and 3 bases at J, with 9 bases in the middle. The CDR3 DNA sequence: TGTGCCAGCAGTGAATTGTGGGGGGAAGAGACCCAGTACTTC. It yields the protein CASSELWGEETQYF.

This chain joins TRBV19 and TRBJ1-1; D not certain. This CDR3 has 13 residues. Trimming removed 5 bases from V and 4 bases from J, with 11 bases in between. The germline gives CDR1 LNHDA, CDR2 SQIVND (reference sequence). CDR3 DNA: TGTGCCAGTAGTCCCAGTTGGGCCACTGAAGCTTTCTTT. Its protein is CASSPSWATEAFF.

The chain carries TRBV6-1 and TRBJ1-1; TRBD1 matches at 11 bases. Germline V gene data show CDR1 as MNHNS and CDR2 as SASEGT. V lost 0 bases and J lost 4; bases outside the gene matches: 1. This CDR3 contains 15 residues. The CDR3 reads CASSEAGQGGTEAFF. The DNA of the CDR3 is TGTGCCAGCAGTGAAGCGGGACAGGGGGGCACTGAAGCTTTCTTT.

Concerning this clone: Additional DNA sequences in this sample encode the identical CDR3. The chain recombines TRBV9 with TRBJ2-1; D is unresolved. This CDR3 is 15 amino acids long. The germline V gene has CDR1 SGDLS and CDR2 YYNGEE. Trimming removed 0 bases at V and 0 bases at J, with 7 bases between. The CDR3 DNA follows: TGTGCCAGCAGCGTAGGGGCCAGCTCCTACAATGAGCAGTTCTTC. Translating it yields CASSVGASSYNEQFF.

This clone occurred once. The chain recombines TRBV6-5 with TRBJ2-7; tentatively, D is TRBD2 (6 bases). Trimming took 2 bases from V and 1 from J, leaving 12 bases between them. CDR3 length equals 15 residues. Germline-derived CDR1 and CDR2 are MNHEY and SVGAGI. The chain's CDR3 is CASSYGRRGSYEQYF. The CDR3 nucleotides read TGTGCCAGCAGTTACGGCAGGCGGGGATCCTACGAGCAGTACTTC.

The chain combines TRBV6-2 or TRBV6-3 with TRBJ1-5; no clear D. CDR1 and CDR2 from the germline V gene are MNHEY and SVGEGT. V lost 4 bases and J lost 7, with 11 bases in between. There are 13 residues in the CDR3. The DNA for the CDR3 is TGTGCCAGCAGTTGGGCAGCCAGGCAGCCCCAGCATTTT. Amino acids: CASSWAARQPQHF.

CDR3 amino acids: CASSLDSEAFF. In DNA, the CDR3 is TGTGCCAGCAGCCTCGACAGTGAAGCTTTCTTT. The chain is built from TRBV3-1 (or the pseudogene TRBV3-2) and TRBJ1-1, with D perhaps TRBD1 (5 bases). The CDR3 is 11 amino acids. Trimming removed 4 bases at V and 7 bases at J, with 7 bases between. In germline, CDR1 is LGHDT, CDR2 YNNKEL (reference sequence).

The J gene is TRBJ1-6, the V gene TRBV27, with TRBD1 matching over 7 bases. The germline CDR1 and CDR2 sequences are MNHEY and SMNVEV (reference sequence). V gave up 8 bases and J gave up 4 bases; unmatched junction bases: 8. The CDR3 sequence is 15 residues long. The CDR3 DNA is TGTGCCAGCGGGAGACAGGGATTATATAATTCACCCCTCCACTTT. Translating it yields CASGRQGLYNSPLHF.

This chain joins TRBV10-3 and TRBJ2-5; possible D gene TRBD1, 6 bases. This CDR3 spans 15 amino acids. V gave up 5 bases and J gave up 3 bases, with 16 bases separating them. Germline assignment: CDR1 ENHRY and CDR2 SYGVKD. The CDR3 DNA follows: TGTGCCATCAGTTCAGGGGCTAATCGTGAAGAGACCCAGTACTTC. Translation: CAISSGANREETQYF.

The count of this clone is one. The rearrangement links TRBV7-9 to TRBJ1-2; tentatively, D is TRBD1 (5 bases). V was pared by 1 base and J by 12 bases, with 12 bases between. This CDR3 contains 12 residues. Germline V gives CDR1 SEHNR, CDR2 FQNEAQ (reference sequence). DNA of the CDR3: TGTGCCAGCAGCTTAGATGGGGCGGCGGACACCTTC. This encodes CASSLDGAADTF.

The gene calls are TRBV10-1 and TRBJ2-2; tentatively, D is TRBD2 (5 bases). With 0 bases removed from V and 6 bases from J, the gap between germline ends came to 11 bases. Germline V gene data show CDR1 as WNHNN and CDR2 as SYGVQD (reference sequence). This CDR3 spans 15 amino acids. In DNA, the CDR3 is TGCGCCAGCAGTGAGTCGATAGGGAGTGCCGGGGAGCTGTTTTTT. Protein sequence: CASSESIGSAGELFF.

The chain is built from TRBV5-1 and TRBJ1-1; possible D gene TRBD1, 5 bases. The V end was cut by 4 bases, the J end by 0 bases, with 16 bases between. Germline loops: CDR1 SGHRS, CDR2 YFSETQ. The CDR3 length is 16 residues. CDR3 nucleotides: TGCGCCAGCAGCCAGGTGAAGGGGCCATTGAACACTGAAGCTTTCTTT. Protein: CASSQVKGPLNTEAFF.

This clone was seen once. The V and J genes are TRBV1 and TRBJ2-3; the table names TRBD2, a call not compared with the DNA. TRBV1 has pseudogene status. This CDR3 has 16 amino acids. The CDR3 sequence is CTSSQATTGGLYTQYF. In DNA form, the CDR3 reads TGCACCAGCAGCCAAGCGACGACGGGGGGTTTATATACGCAGTATTTT.

J is TRBJ2-3 and V is TRBV9; TRBD1 is a possible D gene (5 bases). Germline V gene sequence: CDR1 SGDLS, CDR2 YYNGEE. The CDR3 runs to 15 residues. The V and J ends lost 0 bases and 3 bases respectively, with 11 bases between them. The CDR3 spells CASSVAGITTDTQYF. The CDR3 nucleotides read TGTGCCAGCAGCGTAGCAGGGATCACTACAGATACGCAGTATTTT.

This clone is a singleton in its sample. The chain has TRBV5-1 and TRBJ1-1, with a tentative D call TRBD1 (5 bases). Germline CDR1 is SGHRS and CDR2 is YFSETQ. V dropped 1 base and J dropped 3 bases, with 13 bases sitting between them. The CDR3 consists of 15 residues. The CDR3 region is CASSLTGLVDTEAFF. The CDR3 bases are TGCGCCAGCAGCTTGACGGGACTCGTTGACACTGAAGCTTTCTTT.

CDR3 bases: TGTGCCAGCAGCCAAGGAGAGGGGACAGGGCATGGCTACACCTTC. Translating it yields CASSQGEGTGHGYTF. The chain is built from TRBV3-1 (or the pseudogene TRBV3-2) and TRBJ1-2; 9 nucleotides agree with TRBD1. J gave up 6 bases and V 1 base, and 6 bases lay outside the gene matches. Germline-derived CDR1 and CDR2 are LGHDT and YNNKEL (reference sequence). CDR3 length: 15 residues.

This chain connects TRBV2 to TRBJ1-1, with 8 bases aligning to TRBD1. Germline assignment: CDR1 SNHLY and CDR2 FYNNEI. V dropped 7 bases and J dropped 3; count of bases not matched to a gene: 4. This CDR3 is built from 13 residues. The CDR3 is CASTGQGDTEAFF. Written as DNA, the CDR3 is TGTGCCAGCACCGGACAGGGAGACACTGAAGCTTTCTTT.

The V call is TRBV4-2, the J call TRBJ2-3; 12 bases map to TRBD2. This CDR3 has 19 amino acids. Trimming cost V 0 bases and J 4 bases; bases outside gene matches: 11. The germline V gene encodes CDR1 LGHNA and CDR2 YNFKEQ. The CDR3 DNA is TGTGCCAGCAGCCAAGATCTCTCTAGCGGGGGGGCCCGCTCAGATACGCAGTATTTT. The encoded protein is CASSQDLSSGGARSDTQYF.